Listed here are 21 T cell receptor beta chains from one sample, sequenced in a study of Graves' ophthalmopathy and Graves' hyperthyroidism. The sequenced template was RNA, covering the TCR beta CDR3 region. RT-PCR with HTBI primers came first, then second-round multiplex PCR. TCRdb reprocessed the multiplex PCR reads with MiXCR, giving one entry per CDR3 protein. The data contain about 480,000 distinct CDR3 sequences, 13% to 15% of them singletons. The material sequenced was blood. The receptor source for this set is a woman aged 25 to 39 with Graves' ophthalmopathy.

This clonotype was observed a handful of times. The chain uses TRBV30 and TRBJ1-1, with 12 nucleotides matching TRBD1. The CDR3 length is 15 residues. Per the germline V gene, CDR1 is GTSNPN and CDR2 is SVGIG (reference sequence). V dropped 1 base and J dropped 4; count of bases not matched to a gene: 4. The CDR3 coding sequence is TGTGCCTGGAGTGATGGGACAGGGGGCATCACTGAAGCTTTCTTT. This translates into CAWSDGTGGITEAFF.

This clonotype was observed many times. The V call is TRBV6-2 or TRBV6-3, the J call TRBJ1-1; D perhaps matches TRBD1 (5 bases). V lost 8 bases to trimming and J lost 0 bases, with 13 bases between them. The germline V gene has CDR1 MNHEY and CDR2 SVGEGT. CDR3 length: 14 residues. The CDR3 region is CASRGGRLNTEAFF. The CDR3 nucleotides are TGTGCCAGCCGGGGCGGCAGGCTGAACACTGAAGCTTTCTTT.

At least ten counts were recorded for this clonotype. V gene TRBV12-5 combines with J gene TRBJ1-1; 7 bases are shared with TRBD1. V trimming: 7 bases; J trimming: 0 bases; junction bases outside the gene matches: 5. CDR1 and CDR2 (germline): LGHNT, FRNRAP. The CDR3 totals 14 residues. The CDR3 loop reads CASAKQGMNTEAFF. The CDR3 nucleotides are TGTGCTAGTGCCAAACAGGGGATGAACACTGAAGCTTTCTTT.

The rearrangement joins TRBV6-2 or TRBV6-3 to TRBJ1-1, with D unclear. Germline values: CDR1 MNHEY, CDR2 SVGEGT. This CDR3 has 14 amino acids. Trimming left V 1 base short and J 0 bases short, with 6 bases between. CDR3 residues: CASSYLSLNTEAFF. The CDR3 bases are TGTGCCAGCAGTTACTTGTCGTTGAACACTGAAGCTTTCTTT.

This clonotype was seen repeatedly, ten times or more. This sequence joins TRBV29-1 and TRBJ1-1, with 8 bases fitting TRBD1. Germline V gene lookup returns CDR1 SQVTM and CDR2 ANQGSEA. CDR3 length: 14 amino acids. CDR3 in DNA: TGCAGTGCCTTCCGACAGGGGATGCAACCTGAAGCTTTCTTT. Its protein is CSAFRQGMQPEAFF. The full variable domain, completed using reference TRBV29-1 and TRBJ1-1, is SAVISQKPSRDICQRGTSLTIQCQVDSQVTMMFWYRQQPGQSLTLIATANQGSEATYESGFVIDKFPISRPNLTFSTLTVSNMSPEDSSIYLCSAFRQGMQPEAFFGQGTRLTVV.

This clonotype was picked up a small number of times. This chain links TRBV28 with TRBJ2-2; TRBD1 is a possible D gene (7 bases). Germline values: CDR1 MDHEN, CDR2 SYDVKM. The ends were cut back, 10 bases at V and 1 base at J, with 16 bases in the middle. CDR3 size: 15 residues. The CDR3 here is CATHGGQRNTGELFF. In nucleotides, the CDR3 is TGTGCCACCCACGGGGGACAGAGGAACACCGGGGAGCTGTTTTTT.

J is TRBJ1-1 and V is TRBV27; 8 bases are shared with TRBD1. CDR1 is MNHEY and CDR2 is SMNVEV in the germline V gene (reference sequence). J gave up 6 bases and V 6 bases, and 3 bases lay outside the gene matches. The CDR3 is 12 residues long. The CDR3 DNA follows: TGTGCCAGCAGCATACAGGGGGCTGAAGCTTTCTTT. Translated: CASSIQGAEAFF.

In its sample, this clonotype was seen many times. This chain uses TRBV28 with TRBJ2-2; TRBD2 might be the D (7 bases). Trimming pared 2 bases from V and 4 bases from J, leaving 14 bases between. Germline V gene lookup returns CDR1 MDHEN and CDR2 SYDVKM. CDR3 length: 16 residues. The CDR3 here is CASSLPRGAGTGELFF. CDR3 coding DNA: TGTGCCAGCAGTTTACCCCGGGGGGCGGGCACCGGGGAGCTGTTTTTT.

This clonotype was counted only a few times. This chain links TRBV3-1 with TRBJ1-2, with a weak D call TRBD1 (6 bases). Germline V gene lookup returns CDR1 LGHDT and CDR2 YNNKEL (reference sequence). V dropped 2 bases and J dropped 0 bases, with 10 bases sitting between them. This CDR3 comprises 15 residues. The CDR3 DNA reads TGTGCCAGCAGCCAACTGGGGGCGGCTAACTATGGCTACACCTTC. Translation gives CASSQLGAANYGYTF.

This clonotype was found many times. The chain uses TRBV12-3 or TRBV12-4 and TRBJ2-7; tentative D call: TRBD2 (6 bases). The V gene lost 5 bases and the J gene lost 7 bases, with 15 bases spanning the gap. The CDR3 runs 13 residues. In DNA form, the CDR3 reads TGTGCCAGCAGTCGGGGTAGCGGTGGTGAGCAGTACTTC. This encodes CASSRGSGGEQYF.

A remark on this clonotype: Sequence at one end of the junction differs from germline and may be a read error. This chain links TRBV11-1 with TRBJ1-2; 8 bases map to TRBD1. Germline V gives CDR1 SGHAT, CDR2 FQDESV (reference sequence). The CDR3 consists of 16 residues. The chain's CDR3 is CASSQVNLGQDYGFTF. Written as DNA, the CDR3 is TGTGCCAGCAGCCAAGTAAATCTGGGACAGGATTATGGCTTCACCTTC.

The chain carries TRBV9 and TRBJ1-2, with D unclear. The CDR3 runs 15 residues. Trimming took 0 bases from V and 6 from J, leaving 15 bases between them. Per germline, CDR1 SGDLS and CDR2 YYNGEE. The CDR3 coding sequence is TGTGCCAGCAGCGTAGATGCGCCGGTAGCCGATGGCTACACCTTC. This gives the protein CASSVDAPVADGYTF.

A single count supports this clonotype. A read error is possible here, since a much larger clone lies one base away. J is TRBJ2-6 and V is TRBV7-8; TRBD1 aligns across 9 bases. The CDR3 runs to 18 residues. CDR1 and CDR2 from the germline V gene are SGHVS and FQNEAQ. CDR3 coding DNA: TGTGCCAGCAGCTTAGCCGGGACAGGGATCTCTGGGGCCTACGTCCTGACTTTC. This encodes CASSLAGTGISGAYVLTF.

Many counts were recorded for this clonotype. The gene calls are TRBV4-1 and TRBJ2-5; 11 bases line up with TRBD2. The V and J ends lost 5 bases and 0 bases, in that order; junction bases with no gene match: 14. Germline assignment: CDR1 MGHRA and CDR2 YSYEKL. This CDR3 region has 19 residues. Here the CDR3 DNA reads TGCGCCAGCAGCTCCAGATCGGAGACTAGCGGGGCATACCAAGAGACCCAGTACTTC. Translation gives CASSSRSETSGAYQETQYF.

This clonotype was seen many times. This sequence joins TRBV19 and TRBJ1-1; possible D gene TRBD1, 5 bases. The length of the CDR3 is 14 residues. Trimming shortened V by 6 bases and J by 3 bases, and 14 bases separated the two germline ends. Per germline, CDR1 LNHDA and CDR2 SQIVND (reference sequence). CDR3 in DNA: TGTGCCAGTAGCCAGGGTCTCCTGTACACTGAAGCTTTCTTT. Its translation: CASSQGLLYTEAFF.

This clonotype has a count of ten or more. This sequence joins TRBV6-5 and TRBJ1-2; D is ambiguous. CDR1 is MNHEY, CDR2 SVGAGI, per germline. CDR3 length equals 14 residues. The V end was cut by 4 bases, the J end by 8 bases, with 17 bases between. CDR3 protein: CASSSGAGPEGYTF. CDR3 nucleotides: TGTGCCAGCAGTTCCGGAGCGGGCCCAGAGGGCTACACCTTC.

This clonotype showed up many times. The rearrangement uses TRBV6-1 and TRBJ2-7; no clear D gene. Trimming removed 6 bases at V and 6 bases at J, with 12 bases between. Germline CDR1 MNHNS, CDR2 SASEGT. This CDR3 spans 12 amino acids. CDR3 protein: CASSHNSVEQYF. The CDR3 DNA reads as TGTGCCAGCAGCCACAATTCCGTCGAGCAGTACTTC.

The sample holds many counts of this clonotype. This chain connects TRBV24-1 to TRBJ1-1; 8 bases are a match to TRBD1. The CDR3 covers 13 residues. The V gene's germline CDR1 is KGHDR and CDR2 SFDVKD. The CDR3 reads CAIQGAKDTEAFF. CDR3 nucleotides: TGTGCTATCCAGGGGGCGAAGGACACTGAAGCTTTCTTT.

The sample holds many counts of this clonotype. V is TRBV19 and J is TRBJ1-5, with D hard to call. Between the trimmed V and J ends, which lost 7 bases and 0 bases, there was a span of 13 bases. Germline V lookup: CDR1 LNHDA, CDR2 SQIVND (reference sequence). The CDR3 totals 15 residues. As DNA, the CDR3 is TGTGCCAGTATGAACTACAGCTATAGCAATCAGCCCCAGCATTTT. It codes for CASMNYSYSNQPQHF.

This clonotype was counted at least ten times. The rearrangement uses TRBV6-2 or TRBV6-3 and TRBJ2-7; 10 bases fit TRBD2. Germline V gene lookup returns CDR1 MNHEY and CDR2 SVGEGT. V shed 4 bases, J shed 5 bases, and the junction held 8 bases outside the gene matches. This CDR3 region has 15 residues. In DNA form, the CDR3 reads TGTGCCAGCAGTTTCCCCCGGACTAGCGGCCACGAGCAGTACTTC. Translating gives CASSFPRTSGHEQYF.

This clonotype was found a few times. This chain links TRBV5-1 with TRBJ2-7, with D possibly TRBD2 on 7 matching bases. Trimming removed 0 bases at V and 4 bases at J, with 14 bases between. Germline CDR1 is SGHRS and CDR2 is YFSETQ. The CDR3 loop spans 15 amino acids. Here the CDR3 reads CASSLEGGLWYEQYF. The CDR3 nucleotides read TGCGCCAGCAGCTTGGAGGGGGGGCTTTGGTACGAGCAGTACTTC.